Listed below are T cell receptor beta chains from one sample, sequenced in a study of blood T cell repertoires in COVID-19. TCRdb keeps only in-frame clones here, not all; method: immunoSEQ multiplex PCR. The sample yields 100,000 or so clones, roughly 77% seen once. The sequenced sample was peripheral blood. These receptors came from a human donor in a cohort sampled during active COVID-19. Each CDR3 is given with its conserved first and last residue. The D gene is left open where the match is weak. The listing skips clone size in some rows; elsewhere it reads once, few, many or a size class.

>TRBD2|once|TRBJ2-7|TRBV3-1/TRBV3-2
CASSSIRGGYEQYF
TGTGCCAGCAGCTCAATTAGGGGAGGGTACGAGCAGTACTTC
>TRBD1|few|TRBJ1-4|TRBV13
CASRPTGVEEKLFF
TGTGCCAGCAGACCGACAGGGGTAGAAGAAAAACTGTTTTTT
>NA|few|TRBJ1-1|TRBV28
CAGQGNTEAFF
TGTGCCGGGCAGGGGAACACTGAAGCTTTCTTT
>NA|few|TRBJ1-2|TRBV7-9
CASSPLDWGGNYGYTF
TGTGCCAGCAGCCCTCTGGACTGGGGTGGGAACTATGGCTACACCTTC
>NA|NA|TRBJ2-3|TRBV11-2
CASSLGPPSARDTQYF
TGTGCCAGCAGCTTAGGGCCGCCCTCTGCCAGGGATACGCAGTATTTT
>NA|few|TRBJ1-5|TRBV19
CASSRRQLNQPQHF
TGTGCCAGTAGTAGGCGGCAGCTCAATCAGCCCCAGCATTTT
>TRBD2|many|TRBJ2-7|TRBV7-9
CASSVTSGGTYEQYF
TGTGCCAGCAGCGTAACTAGCGGGGGGACCTACGAGCAGTACTTC
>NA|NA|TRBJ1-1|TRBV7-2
CASSLIGVLAEAFF
TGTGCCAGCAGCTTAATCGGGGTCTTGGCTGAAGCTTTCTTT
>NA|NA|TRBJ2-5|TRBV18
CASSRQNQETQYF
TGTGCCAGCTCGCGACAGAATCAAGAGACCCAGTACTTC
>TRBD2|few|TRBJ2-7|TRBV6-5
CASMGGAGGGQYF
TGTGCCAGCATGGGTGGCGCGGGGGGCGGGCAGTACTTC
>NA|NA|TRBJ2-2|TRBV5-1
CASSLDRVEDGELFF
TGCGCCAGCAGCTTGGACAGGGTAGAGGACGGGGAGCTGTTTTTT
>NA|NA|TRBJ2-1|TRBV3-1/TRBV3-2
CASSLRAVSEQFF
TGTGCCAGCAGCCTCCGAGCGGTCAGTGAGCAGTTCTTC
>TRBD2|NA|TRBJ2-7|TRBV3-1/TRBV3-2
CASSQVTGGGAYEQYF
TGTGCCAGCAGCCAAGTGACTGGCGGGGGGGCCTACGAGCAGTACTTC
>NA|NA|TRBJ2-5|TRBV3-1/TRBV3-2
CASSHVETQYF
TGTGCCAGCAGCCACGTAGAGACCCAGTACTTC
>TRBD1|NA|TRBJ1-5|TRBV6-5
CASWDRGKEPQHF
TGTGCCAGCTGGGACAGGGGGAAAGAGCCCCAGCATTTT
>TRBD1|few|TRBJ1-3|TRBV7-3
CASSHPPPGQGFGNTIYF
TGTGCCAGCAGCCATCCCCCTCCGGGACAGGGGTTCGGAAACACCATATATTTT
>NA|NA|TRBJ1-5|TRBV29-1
CSVLTHVGAQHF
TGCAGCGTCCTTACCCACGTAGGAGCCCAGCATTTT
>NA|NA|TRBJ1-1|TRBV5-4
CASSPPPGGNTEAFF
TGTGCCAGCAGCCCACCACCGGGGGGGAACACTGAAGCTTTCTTT
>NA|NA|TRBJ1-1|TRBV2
CASSVLGATEAFF
TGTGCCAGCAGTGTTTTGGGGGCCACTGAAGCTTTCTTT
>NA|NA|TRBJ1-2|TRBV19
CASSEGPFYGYTF
TGTGCCAGTAGTGAGGGTCCTTTCTATGGCTACACCTTC
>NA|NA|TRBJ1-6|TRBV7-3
CASSRLYNSPLHF
TGTGCCAGCAGCCGACTCTATAATTCACCCCTCCACTTT
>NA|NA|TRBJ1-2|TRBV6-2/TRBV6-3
CASSYRSGFGYTF
TGTGCCAGCAGTTACAGATCCGGGTTTGGCTACACCTTC
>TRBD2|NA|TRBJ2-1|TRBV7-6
CASSPRAGGTSYNEQFF
TGTGCCAGCAGCCCTAGAGCGGGGGGGACCTCCTACAATGAGCAGTTCTTC
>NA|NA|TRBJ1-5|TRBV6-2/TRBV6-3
CASSYRTKGGNQPQHF
TGTGCCAGCAGTTACCGGACAAAAGGGGGCAATCAGCCCCAGCATTTT